A single sample gave rise to the 26 T cell receptor beta chains below, sequenced in a study of early T cells in non-severe SARS-CoV-2 infection. Each CDR3 protein gets one entry after TCRdb re-called the 5' RACE reads with MiXCR. The data contain under 85,000 distinct CDR3 sequences, over 10% of them singletons. Sample: whole blood. The origin of the receptors is an adult who was a healthcare worker with PCR-confirmed SARS-CoV-2 infection or an uninfected control (not recorded which).

This clonotype was recorded a few times. This rearrangement joins TRBV9 to TRBJ1-5; D not resolved. Trimming took off 0 bases at V and 9 bases at J, with 10 bases between the two ends. Germline CDR1 SGDLS, CDR2 YYNGEE. The CDR3 runs to 13 residues. CDR3 nucleotide sequence: TGTGCCAGCAGCGTAGACTCCCACAGGCCCCAGCATTTT. It codes for CASSVDSHRPQHF.

J is TRBJ2-1 and V is TRBV11-3, with 13 bases matching TRBD2. Germline V gene data show CDR1 as SGHNT and CDR2 as YENEEA. The CDR3 is 17 amino acids. V trimming: 4 bases; J trimming: 8 bases; junction bases outside the gene matches: 11. The CDR3 nucleotides read TGTGCCAGCAGCTCTCCATGGACTAGCGGGAGAGGGGATGAGCAGTTCTTC. This translates into CASSSPWTSGRGDEQFF.

This clonotype has just a few counts. The chain couples TRBV5-5 to TRBJ2-1; the match to TRBD2 covers 13 bases. The CDR3 consists of 15 residues. Germline trimming cut 4 bases from V and 10 bases from J; bases unmatched to any gene: 8. The V gene's germline CDR1 is SGHKS and CDR2 YYEKEE (reference sequence). In DNA form, the CDR3 reads TGTGCCAGCAGCGCCGGACTAGCGGGAGTAGAGGAGCAGTTCTTC. Translation gives CASSAGLAGVEEQFF.

The chain couples TRBV7-2 to TRBJ2-5; TRBD1 aligns across 7 bases. V gave up 7 bases and J gave up 4 bases; unmatched junction bases: 6. CDR3 length equals 13 residues. Germline lookup yields CDR1 SGHTA and CDR2 FQGNSA. The CDR3, as DNA: TGTGCCAGCATCCGAGGGGGCGGAGAGACCCAGTACTTC. The encoded protein is CASIRGGGETQYF.

This clonotype was picked up a small number of times. The V gene is TRBV9, the J gene TRBJ2-2; D gene ambiguous. The ends were cut back, 4 bases at V and 2 bases at J, with 12 bases in the middle. Germline loops: CDR1 SGDLS, CDR2 YYNGEE. The CDR3 consists of 15 residues. The CDR3 nucleotides read TGTGCCAGCAGCCCTCACAGTGGCAACACCGGGGAGCTGTTTTTT. Translated, it gives CASSPHSGNTGELFF.

This clonotype came up many times. The gene calls are TRBV12-3 or TRBV12-4 and TRBJ2-2; tentatively, D is TRBD1 or TRBD2 (5 bases each). The CDR3 covers 16 residues. The germline V and J ends were trimmed by 7 bases and 3 bases, with 18 bases remaining between them. CDR3 sequence (DNA): TGTGCCAGCAACCTAGGGGACGGATTTTACACCGGGGAGCTGTTTTTT. Translation: CASNLGDGFYTGELFF.

The sample holds a few counts of this clonotype. The V gene is TRBV2, the J gene TRBJ1-3; D perhaps matches TRBD1 (6 bases). The CDR3 spans 16 residues. The germline V gene has CDR1 SNHLY and CDR2 FYNNEI. V dropped 7 bases and J dropped 2 bases, with 18 bases sitting between them. DNA of the CDR3: TGTGCCAGCACCCCCGAGGGGGGTTTAGCTGGAAACACCATATATTTT. This codes for CASTPEGGLAGNTIYF.

This clonotype has more than one count but fewer than ten. V is TRBV7-2 and J is TRBJ2-2; D not resolved. CDR3 length: 14 amino acids. The V gene lost 2 bases and the J gene lost 1 base, with 5 bases spanning the gap. Germline V gene lookup returns CDR1 SGHTA and CDR2 FQGNSA. The CDR3 is CASSLLWNTGELFF. CDR3 in DNA: TGTGCCAGCAGCTTACTCTGGAACACCGGGGAGCTGTTTTTT.

This clonotype was detected ten times or more. The rearrangement links TRBV20-1 to TRBJ1-4; D is unclear. This CDR3 has 19 residues. V was pared by 2 bases and J by 8 bases, with 30 bases between. The germline V gene encodes CDR1 DFQATT and CDR2 SNEGSKA (reference sequence). CDR3 sequence: CSARSIKAITAGSGEKLFF. CDR3 bases: TGCAGTGCTAGATCCATTAAGGCGATTACAGCTGGAAGTGGGGAAAAACTGTTTTTT.

This clonotype has at least ten counts. Written as DNA, the CDR3 is TGCAGTGCTAGAGTTACGGAGCTCGAGCAGTTCTTC. Its protein is CSARVTELEQFF. V and J are TRBV20-1 and TRBJ2-1; D call uncertain. Trimming took 1 base from V and 10 from J, leaving 11 bases between them. The CDR3 is 12 amino acids. Germline V gives CDR1 DFQATT, CDR2 SNEGSKA (reference sequence).

The table lists this clonotype with a few counts. The rearrangement joins TRBV6-6 to TRBJ2-3; D gene unclear. The CDR3 is 13 residues long. CDR1 is MNHNY and CDR2 is SVGAGI in the germline V gene (reference sequence). Trimming removed 0 bases at V and 5 bases at J, with 6 bases between. As DNA, the CDR3 is TGTGCCAGCAGTTACTCGTCTGTAGATACGCAGTATTTT. Translating gives CASSYSSVDTQYF.

This clonotype was counted between two and nine times. The chain joins TRBV5-1 to TRBJ2-3, with TRBD2 matching over 9 bases. The CDR3 spans 16 residues. Germline V gene lookup returns CDR1 SGHRS and CDR2 YFSETQ. V gave up 1 base and J gave up 2 bases; unmatched junction bases: 5. CDR3 sequence (DNA): TGCGCCAGCAGCTTGCTGACTAGCGGTATCACAGATACGCAGTATTTT. Translating it yields CASSLLTSGITDTQYF.

This clonotype came up a few times. The gene calls are TRBV4-1 and TRBJ1-2; D gene unclear. Trimming took 0 bases from V and 2 from J, leaving 7 bases between them. Germline CDR1 MGHRA, CDR2 YSYEKL. There are 14 residues in the CDR3. CDR3 loop: CASSQDLQNYGYTF. DNA for the CDR3: TGCGCCAGCAGCCAAGATTTACAGAACTATGGCTACACCTTC.

This clonotype was seen a handful of times. This rearrangement joins TRBV29-1 to TRBJ2-5; D unclear. From germline, CDR1 is SQVTM and CDR2 ANQGSEA. With 1 base removed from V and 4 bases from J, the gap between germline ends came to 13 bases. The CDR3 is 14 residues long. DNA of the CDR3: TGCAGCGTTGAAGGCCGTTTAATCGGAGAGACCCAGTACTTC. Its translation is CSVEGRLIGETQYF. The whole variable domain, filled in from reference TRBV29-1 and TRBJ2-5, reads SAVISQKPSRDICQRGTSLTIQCQVDSQVTMMFWYRQQPGQSLTLIATANQGSEATYESGFVIDKFPISRPNLTFSTLTVSNMSPEDSSIYLCSVEGRLIGETQYFGPGTRLLVL.

This clonotype showed up many times. The gene calls are TRBV7-3 and TRBJ1-2, with D perhaps matching TRBD1 (5 bases). CDR3 length: 15 residues. V was clipped by 0 bases and J by 0 bases, with 8 bases between them. The germline V gene has CDR1 SGHTA and CDR2 FQGTGA. The CDR3 coding sequence is TGTGCCAGCAGCTTAACCAGGGTAGCTAACTATGGCTACACCTTC. This sequence encodes CASSLTRVANYGYTF.

There are a few counts of this clonotype. This chain links TRBV7-9 with TRBJ2-5, with D hard to call. The germline V gene has CDR1 SEHNR and CDR2 FQNEAQ (reference sequence). The CDR3 runs to 13 residues. V lost 5 bases, J lost 2 bases, and 9 bases lay in between. CDR3 loop: CASSLTDQETQYF. DNA of the CDR3: TGTGCCAGCAGCCTGACGGATCAAGAGACCCAGTACTTC.

This clonotype was found many times. The chain is built from TRBV24-1 and TRBJ2-1; 13 bases line up with TRBD2. Germline V gene data show CDR1 as KGHDR and CDR2 as SFDVKD. V shed 4 bases, J shed 9 bases, and the junction held 2 bases outside the gene matches. CDR3 length: 14 residues. CDR3 residues: CATSDGLAGVEQFF. As DNA, the CDR3 is TGTGCCACCAGTGACGGACTAGCGGGAGTTGAGCAGTTCTTC.

Within the sample, this clonotype is large. V gene TRBV11-2 combines with J gene TRBJ2-2, with D possibly matching TRBD1 (6 bases). CDR3 size: 16 residues. Germline CDR1 and CDR2: SGHAT and FQNNGV. Trimming took off 5 bases at V and 6 bases at J, with 19 bases between the two ends. CDR3 protein: CASSLKTGPYPGELFF. CDR3 DNA sequence: TGTGCCAGCAGCCTAAAGACAGGCCCCTACCCCGGGGAGCTGTTTTTT.

This clonotype has ten or more counts. This chain connects TRBV7-9 to TRBJ1-5; D gene uncertain. With 4 bases removed from V and 5 bases from J, the gap between germline ends came to 15 bases. CDR3 length equals 15 residues. The germline V gene has CDR1 SEHNR and CDR2 FQNEAQ (reference sequence). The CDR3 DNA reads as TGTGCCAGCAGCTCAGTTGAATCTGGGGATCAGCCCCAGCATTTT. Its translation: CASSSVESGDQPQHF.

The V and J genes are TRBV3-1 and TRBJ2-5; D is possibly TRBD1 or TRBD2 (5 bases each). The CDR3 length is 14 residues. Germline V gives CDR1 LGHDT, CDR2 YNNKEL (reference sequence). Trimming removed 8 bases at V and 5 bases at J, with 18 bases between. The CDR3 sequence: CASGGPGVGETQYF. CDR3 DNA: TGTGCCAGCGGGGGACCCGGAGTTGGCGAGACCCAGTACTTC.

This clonotype came up a few times. The chain couples TRBV20-1 to TRBJ1-4; 12 bases map to TRBD1. This CDR3 spans 14 amino acids. Trimming removed 1 base from V and 11 bases from J; junction bases left unmatched: 5. Germline V lookup: CDR1 DFQATT, CDR2 SNEGSKA (reference sequence). CDR3 sequence reads: CSARAGTGGEKLFF. DNA for the CDR3: TGCAGTGCTAGAGCCGGGACAGGGGGCGAGAAACTGTTTTTT.

This clonotype was counted a few times. The chain recombines TRBV18 with TRBJ1-1; no definite D call. This CDR3 spans 11 amino acids. CDR1 KGHSH and CDR2 LQKENI come from the germline V gene. Trimming took off 6 bases at V and 5 bases at J, with 7 bases between the two ends. The CDR3 loop reads CASSELTEAFF. DNA for the CDR3: TGTGCCAGCTCGGAGCTGACTGAAGCTTTCTTT. Combining the CDR3 with reference TRBV18 and TRBJ1-1 gives the whole variable domain NAGVMQNPRHLVRRRGQEARLRCSPMKGHSHVYWYRQLPEEGLKFMVYLQKENIIDESGMPKERFSAEFPKEGPSILRIQQVVRGDSAAYFCASSELTEAFFGQGTRLTVV.

This clonotype came up many times. This chain links TRBV10-3 with TRBJ1-2; D remains unclear. The CDR3 consists of 16 residues. The V gene's germline CDR1 is ENHRY and CDR2 SYGVKD. V lost 0 bases to trimming and J lost 10 bases, with 21 bases between them. CDR3 loop: CAISESPYRNGNVYTF. CDR3 sequence (DNA): TGTGCCATCAGTGAGTCTCCCTATCGCAATGGGAATGTCTACACCTTC.

This clonotype was recorded many times. This chain links TRBV2 with TRBJ1-5, with D possibly being TRBD1 (6 bases). The V and J ends lost 6 bases and 1 base respectively, with 10 bases between them. The germline gives CDR1 SNHLY, CDR2 FYNNEI. This CDR3 has 14 residues. CDR3 sequence (DNA): TGTGCCAGCAGACAGGGCCTAAGCAATCAGCCCCAGCATTTT. Translation: CASRQGLSNQPQHF. The full variable domain, rest sourced from reference TRBV2 and TRBJ1-5, is EPEVTQTPSHQVTQMGQEVILRCVPISNHLYFYWYRQILGQKVEFLVSFYNNEISEKSEIFDDQFSVERPDGSNFTLKIRSTKLEDSAMYFCASRQGLSNQPQHFGDGTRLSIL.

The CDR3 sequence is CSARALAGGPYEQYF. The CDR3 bases are TGCAGTGCTAGAGCACTAGCGGGGGGGCCCTACGAGCAGTACTTC. This chain joins TRBV20-1 and TRBJ2-7; the match to TRBD2 covers 13 bases. Germline V gene sequence: CDR1 DFQATT, CDR2 SNEGSKA (reference sequence). V lost 1 base and J lost 2; bases outside the gene matches: 2. The CDR3 is 15 amino acids.

Only a few counts were recorded for this clonotype. The genes are TRBV6-6 and TRBJ2-5, with D maybe TRBD1 (5 bases). This CDR3 region has 13 residues. V lost 6 bases, J lost 5 bases, and 13 bases lay in between. CDR1 and CDR2 (germline): MNHNY, SVGAGI (reference sequence). In DNA form, the CDR3 reads TGTGCCAGCAGCCCTTGGGGCGGCGAGACCCAGTACTTC. Protein sequence: CASSPWGGETQYF.